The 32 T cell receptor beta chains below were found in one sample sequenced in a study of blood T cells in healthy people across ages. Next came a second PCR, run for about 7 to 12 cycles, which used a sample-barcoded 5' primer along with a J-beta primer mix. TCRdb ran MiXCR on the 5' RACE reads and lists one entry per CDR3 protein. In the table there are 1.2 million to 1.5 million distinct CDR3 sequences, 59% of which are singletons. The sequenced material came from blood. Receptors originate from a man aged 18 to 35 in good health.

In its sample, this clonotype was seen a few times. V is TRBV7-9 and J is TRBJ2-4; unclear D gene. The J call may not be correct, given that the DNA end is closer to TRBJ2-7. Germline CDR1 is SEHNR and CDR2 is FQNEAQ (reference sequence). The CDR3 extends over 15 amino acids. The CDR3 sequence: CASSSTFKVLYEQYF. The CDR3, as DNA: TGTGCCAGCAGCTCCACCTTTAAGGTACTTTACGAGCAGTACTTC.

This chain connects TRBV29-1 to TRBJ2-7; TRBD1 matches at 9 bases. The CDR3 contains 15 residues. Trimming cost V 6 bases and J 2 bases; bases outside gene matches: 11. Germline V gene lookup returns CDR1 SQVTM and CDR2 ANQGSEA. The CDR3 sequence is CSVGNGRDRAYEQYF. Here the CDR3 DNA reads TGCAGCGTGGGGAACGGTCGGGACAGGGCCTACGAGCAGTACTTC.

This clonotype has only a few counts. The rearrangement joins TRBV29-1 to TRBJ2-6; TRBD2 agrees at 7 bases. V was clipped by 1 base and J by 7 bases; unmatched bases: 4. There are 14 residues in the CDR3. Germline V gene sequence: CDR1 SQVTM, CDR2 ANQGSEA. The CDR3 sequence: CSVEGTSGANVLTF. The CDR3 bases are TGCAGCGTTGAAGGGACTAGTGGTGCCAACGTCCTGACTTTC.

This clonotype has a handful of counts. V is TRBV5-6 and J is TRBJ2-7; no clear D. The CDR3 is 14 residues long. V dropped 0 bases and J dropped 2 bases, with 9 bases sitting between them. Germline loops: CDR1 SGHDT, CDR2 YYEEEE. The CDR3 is CASSLGDHPYEQYF. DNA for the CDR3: TGTGCCAGCAGCTTGGGTGACCACCCCTACGAGCAGTACTTC.

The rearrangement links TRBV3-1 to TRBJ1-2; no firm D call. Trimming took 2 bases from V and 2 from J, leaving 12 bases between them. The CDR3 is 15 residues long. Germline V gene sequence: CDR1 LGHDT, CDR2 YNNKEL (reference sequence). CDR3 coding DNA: TGTGCCAGCAGCCAAAATATAGCAGCGAACTATGGCTACACCTTC. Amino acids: CASSQNIAANYGYTF.

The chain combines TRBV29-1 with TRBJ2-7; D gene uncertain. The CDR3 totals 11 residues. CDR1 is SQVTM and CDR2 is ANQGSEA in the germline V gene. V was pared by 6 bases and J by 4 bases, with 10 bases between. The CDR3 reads CSVRVLYEQYF. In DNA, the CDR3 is TGCAGCGTCCGGGTCCTATACGAGCAGTACTTC.

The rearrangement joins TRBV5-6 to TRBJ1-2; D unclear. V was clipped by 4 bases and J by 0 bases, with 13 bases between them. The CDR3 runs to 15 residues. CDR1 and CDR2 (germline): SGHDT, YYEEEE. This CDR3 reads CASSPPGAANYGYTF. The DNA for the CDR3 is TGTGCCAGCAGCCCCCCTGGCGCAGCTAACTATGGCTACACCTTC.

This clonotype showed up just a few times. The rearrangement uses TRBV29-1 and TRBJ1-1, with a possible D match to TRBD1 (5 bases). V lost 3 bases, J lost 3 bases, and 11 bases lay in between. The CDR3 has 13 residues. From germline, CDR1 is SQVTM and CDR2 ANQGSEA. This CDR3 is CSVDVGGDTEAFF. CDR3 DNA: TGCAGCGTTGACGTCGGAGGGGACACTGAAGCTTTCTTT.

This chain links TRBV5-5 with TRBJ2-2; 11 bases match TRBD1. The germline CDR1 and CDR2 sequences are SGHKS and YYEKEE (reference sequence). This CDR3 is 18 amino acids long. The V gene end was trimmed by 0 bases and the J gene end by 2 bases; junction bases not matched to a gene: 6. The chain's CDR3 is CASSLVADRGPNTGELFF. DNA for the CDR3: TGTGCCAGCAGCTTGGTTGCGGACAGGGGGCCTAACACCGGGGAGCTGTTTTTT.

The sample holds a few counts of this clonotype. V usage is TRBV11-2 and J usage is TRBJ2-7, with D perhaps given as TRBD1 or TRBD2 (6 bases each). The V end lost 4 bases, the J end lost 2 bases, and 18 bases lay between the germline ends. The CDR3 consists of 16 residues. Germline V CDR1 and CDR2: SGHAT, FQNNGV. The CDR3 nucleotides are TGTGCCAGCAGCTACTTAACAGGGAGGACTACCTACGAGCAGTACTTC. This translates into CASSYLTGRTTYEQYF.

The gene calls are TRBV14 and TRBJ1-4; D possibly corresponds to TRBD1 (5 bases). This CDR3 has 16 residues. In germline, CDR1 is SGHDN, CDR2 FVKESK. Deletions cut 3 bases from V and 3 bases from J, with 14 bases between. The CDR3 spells CASSQGRGPANEKLFF. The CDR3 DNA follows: TGTGCCAGCAGCCAGGGGAGGGGACCAGCTAATGAAAAACTGTTTTTT.

The CDR3 here is CASSPPGIQNIQYF. DNA for the CDR3: TGTGCCAGCAGCCCGCCTGGGATCCAAAACATTCAGTACTTC. V and J are TRBV3-1 and TRBJ2-4, with D uncertain. The V end lost 4 bases, the J end lost 5 bases, and 12 bases lay between the germline ends. From germline, CDR1 is LGHDT and CDR2 YNNKEL (reference sequence). The CDR3 is made up of 14 amino acids.

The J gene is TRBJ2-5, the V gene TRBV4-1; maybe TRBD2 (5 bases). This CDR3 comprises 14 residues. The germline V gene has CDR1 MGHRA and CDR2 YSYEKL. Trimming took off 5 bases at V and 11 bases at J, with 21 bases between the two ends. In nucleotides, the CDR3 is TGCGCCAGCAGCGACCCCTGGGGAGTCAATGAGCAGTACTTC. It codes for CASSDPWGVNEQYF.

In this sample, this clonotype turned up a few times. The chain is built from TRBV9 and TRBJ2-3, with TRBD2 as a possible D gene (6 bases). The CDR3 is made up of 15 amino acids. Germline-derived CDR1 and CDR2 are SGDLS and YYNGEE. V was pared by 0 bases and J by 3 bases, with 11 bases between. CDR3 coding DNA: TGTGCCAGCAGCGTAGCAACTAGCCGAACAGATACGCAGTATTTT. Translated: CASSVATSRTDTQYF.

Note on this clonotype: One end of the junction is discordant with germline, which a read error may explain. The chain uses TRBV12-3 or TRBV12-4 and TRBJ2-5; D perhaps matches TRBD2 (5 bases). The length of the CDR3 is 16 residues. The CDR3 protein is CASSLARSTYQETQYF. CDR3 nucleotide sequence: TGCGCCAGCAGTTTAGCGCGCAGTACTTACCAAGAGACCCAGTACTTC.

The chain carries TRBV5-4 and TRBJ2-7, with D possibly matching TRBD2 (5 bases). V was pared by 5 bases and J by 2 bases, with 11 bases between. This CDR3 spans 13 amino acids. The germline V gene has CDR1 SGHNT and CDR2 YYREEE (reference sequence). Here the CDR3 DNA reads TGTGCCAGCAGAGGGCCACTAGCCTACGAGCAGTACTTC. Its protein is CASRGPLAYEQYF.

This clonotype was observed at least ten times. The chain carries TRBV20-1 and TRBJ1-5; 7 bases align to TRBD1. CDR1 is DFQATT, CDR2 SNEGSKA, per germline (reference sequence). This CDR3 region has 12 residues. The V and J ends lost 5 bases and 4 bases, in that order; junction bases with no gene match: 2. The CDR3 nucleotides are TGCAGTGCTCAGGGGGGGAATCAGCCCCAGCATTTT. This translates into CSAQGGNQPQHF.

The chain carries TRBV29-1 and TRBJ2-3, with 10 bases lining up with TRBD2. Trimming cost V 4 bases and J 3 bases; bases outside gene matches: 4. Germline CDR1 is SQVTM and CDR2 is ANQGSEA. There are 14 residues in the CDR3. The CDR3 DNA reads TGCAGCGTTGTGCTAGCGGGGGCGACAGATACGCAGTATTTT. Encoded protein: CSVVLAGATDTQYF.

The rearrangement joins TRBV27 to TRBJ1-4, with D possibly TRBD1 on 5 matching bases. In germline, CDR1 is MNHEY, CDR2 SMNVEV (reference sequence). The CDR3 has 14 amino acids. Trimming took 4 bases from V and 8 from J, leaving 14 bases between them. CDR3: CASSSIFPGEKLFF. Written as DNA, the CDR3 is TGTGCCAGCAGTTCAATCTTCCCAGGGGAAAAACTGTTTTTT.

The CDR3 spells CAIGGTDSYEQYF. The CDR3 coding sequence is TGTGCCATCGGGGGGACAGATTCCTACGAGCAGTACTTC. The chain employs TRBV10-3 and TRBJ2-7, with D tentatively TRBD1 (7 bases). Per germline, CDR1 ENHRY and CDR2 SYGVKD. The CDR3 is made up of 13 amino acids. V was trimmed by 8 bases and J by 1 base, leaving 12 bases between them.

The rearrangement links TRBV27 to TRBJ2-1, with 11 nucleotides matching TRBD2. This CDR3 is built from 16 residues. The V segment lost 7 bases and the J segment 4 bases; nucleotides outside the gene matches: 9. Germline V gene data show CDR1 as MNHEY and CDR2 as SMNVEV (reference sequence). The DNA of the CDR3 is TGTGCCAGCACCTTATGGGGGACTAGCGGATACAATGAGCAGTTCTTC. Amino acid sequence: CASTLWGTSGYNEQFF.

CDR3 region: CAISERRTLLTF. In nucleotides, the CDR3 is TGTGCCATCAGTGAGAGGCGAACACTCCTGACTTTC. The rearrangement links TRBV10-3 to TRBJ2-6; no clear D gene. CDR3 length: 12 residues. Trimming pared 2 bases from V and 14 bases from J, leaving 10 bases between. Germline lookup yields CDR1 ENHRY and CDR2 SYGVKD.

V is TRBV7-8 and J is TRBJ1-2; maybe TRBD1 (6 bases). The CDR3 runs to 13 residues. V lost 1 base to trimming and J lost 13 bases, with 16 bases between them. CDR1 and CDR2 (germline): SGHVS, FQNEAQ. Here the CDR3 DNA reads TGTGCCAGCAGCTTAGACGGGGGGGCGCATACCACCTTC. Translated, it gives CASSLDGGAHTTF.

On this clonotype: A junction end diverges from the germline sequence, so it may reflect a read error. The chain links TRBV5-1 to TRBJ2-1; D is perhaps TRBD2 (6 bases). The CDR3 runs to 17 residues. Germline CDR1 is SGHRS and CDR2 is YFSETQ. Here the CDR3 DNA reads TGTGCCAGCAGCTTGGGCGGGACGACAAGCTCCTACAATGAGCAGTTCTTC. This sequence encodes CASSLGGTTSSYNEQFF.

The CDR3 region has the DNA TGCAGCGTTGGCAGTCAACAAGAGACCCAGTACTTC. Residues: CSVGSQQETQYF. This chain connects TRBV29-1 to TRBJ2-5; D is ambiguous. The CDR3 consists of 12 residues. Deletions cut 4 bases from V and 2 bases from J, with 8 bases between. Germline assignment: CDR1 SQVTM and CDR2 ANQGSEA.

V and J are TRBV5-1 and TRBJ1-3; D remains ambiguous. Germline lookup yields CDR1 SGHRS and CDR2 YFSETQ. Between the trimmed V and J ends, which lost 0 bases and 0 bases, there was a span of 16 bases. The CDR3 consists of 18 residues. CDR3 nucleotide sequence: TGCGCCAGCAGCTTGGCCGGAGGCTGGGGTCCCTCTGGAAACACCATATATTTT. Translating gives CASSLAGGWGPSGNTIYF. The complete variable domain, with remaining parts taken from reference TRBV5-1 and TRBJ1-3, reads KAGVTQTPRYLIKTRGQQVTLSCSPISGHRSVSWYQQTPGQGLQFLFEYFSETQRNKGNFPGRFSGRQFSNSRSEMNVSTLELGDSALYLCASSLAGGWGPSGNTIYFGEGSWLTVV.

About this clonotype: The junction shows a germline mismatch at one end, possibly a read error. The CDR3 bases are TGTGTCAGCAGCGTAGCGGGAGGCCCCTACAATGAGCAGTTCTTC. Amino acid sequence: CVSSVAGGPYNEQFF. This chain connects TRBV7-2 to TRBJ2-1, with TRBD2 matching 10 bases. The germline CDR1 and CDR2 sequences are SGHTA and FQGNSA. The length of the CDR3 is 15 residues.

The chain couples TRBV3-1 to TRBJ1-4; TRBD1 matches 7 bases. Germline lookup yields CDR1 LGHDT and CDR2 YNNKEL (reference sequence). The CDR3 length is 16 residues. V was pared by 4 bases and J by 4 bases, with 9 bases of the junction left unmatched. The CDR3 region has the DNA TGTGCCAGCAGCCTCGGGAAGGGACAGTTTAATGAAAAACTGTTTTTT. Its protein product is CASSLGKGQFNEKLFF.

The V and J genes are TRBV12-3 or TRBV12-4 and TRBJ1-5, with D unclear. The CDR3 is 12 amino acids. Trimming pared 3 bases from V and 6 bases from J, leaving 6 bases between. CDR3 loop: CASSLEVQPQHF. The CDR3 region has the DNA TGTGCCAGCAGTTTGGAGGTTCAGCCCCAGCATTTT.

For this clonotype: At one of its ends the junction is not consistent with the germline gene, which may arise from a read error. CDR3 sequence: CSAQMGARSEELFF. The CDR3 DNA sequence: TGCAGTGCCCAGATGGGGGCGCGGAGTGAAGAACTGTTTTTT. V and J are TRBV20-1 and TRBJ1-4, with D possibly being TRBD1 (6 bases). The CDR3 contains 14 residues. Germline V CDR1 and CDR2: DFQATT, SNEGSKA (reference sequence).

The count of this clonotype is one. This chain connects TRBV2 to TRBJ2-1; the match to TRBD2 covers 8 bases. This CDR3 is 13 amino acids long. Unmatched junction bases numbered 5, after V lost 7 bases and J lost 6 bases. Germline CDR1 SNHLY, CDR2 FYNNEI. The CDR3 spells CASTPSGLNEQFF. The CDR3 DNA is TGTGCCAGCACCCCTAGCGGGCTCAATGAGCAGTTCTTC.

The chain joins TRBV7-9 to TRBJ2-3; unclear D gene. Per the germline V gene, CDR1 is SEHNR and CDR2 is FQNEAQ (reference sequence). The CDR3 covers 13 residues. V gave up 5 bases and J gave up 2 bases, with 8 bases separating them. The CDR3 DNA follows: TGTGCCAGCAGCAAAAAGGACACAGATACGCAGTATTTT. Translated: CASSKKDTDTQYF.